This TCR beta chain was captured by sequencing in a study of tumor-infiltrating lymphocytes in primary liver carcinoma. Without any cell sorting, roughly 20-30 mg of bulk tissue yielded co-extracted RNA and DNA. TCR beta cDNA was made from 450 to 600 ng total RNA with a constant-region primer. Slightly modified ARM-PCR, run as three nested multiplex PCR rounds, produced the TCR beta libraries. Researchers ran the first two PCR rounds for 10 cycles each with TRBV1-TRBV30 forward primers and a C-beta reverse primer. One entry per CDR3 protein, called by TCRdb with MiXCR from the multiplex PCR reads. The sample contains 100,000 to 150,000 distinct CDR3 sequences, 64% of which appear only once. Germline lookup yields CDR1 KGHDR and CDR2 SFDVKD. V was clipped by 4 bases and J by 5 bases, with 17 bases between them. CDR3 length: 16 amino acids. This clonotype showed up just a few times.

The genes are TRBV24-1 and TRBJ2-1; weak D call: TRBD1 (6 bases). This TCR came from a woman in her fifties or sixties with primary liver carcinoma and hepatitis B virus infection. The sequencing input was liver tumor tissue from sampling region 3. Indicated subset: tumor region T3, left-lateral pole. The CDR3 sequence: CATSDPIRGTNNEQFF. DNA for the CDR3: TGTGCCACCAGTGACCCCATCAGGGGAACAAACAATGAGCAGTTCTTC.